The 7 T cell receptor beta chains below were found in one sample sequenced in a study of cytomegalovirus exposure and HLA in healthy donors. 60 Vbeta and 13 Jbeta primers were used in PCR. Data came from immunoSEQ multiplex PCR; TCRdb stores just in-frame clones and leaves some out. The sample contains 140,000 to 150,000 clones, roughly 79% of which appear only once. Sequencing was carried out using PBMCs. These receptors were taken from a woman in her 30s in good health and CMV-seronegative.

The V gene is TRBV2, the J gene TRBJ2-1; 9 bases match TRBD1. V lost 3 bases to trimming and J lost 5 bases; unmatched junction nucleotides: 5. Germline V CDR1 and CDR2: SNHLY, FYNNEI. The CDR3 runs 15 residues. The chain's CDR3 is CASSDPTGGDNEQFF. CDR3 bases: TGTGCCAGCAGTGACCCGACAGGGGGTGACAATGAGCAGTTCTTC.

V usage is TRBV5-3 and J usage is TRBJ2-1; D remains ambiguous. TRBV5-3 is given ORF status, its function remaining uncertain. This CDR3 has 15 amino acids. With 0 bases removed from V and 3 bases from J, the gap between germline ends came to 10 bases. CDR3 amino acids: CARSLGLLDYNEQFF. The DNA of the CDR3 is TGTGCCAGAAGCTTGGGTCTATTAGACTACAATGAGCAGTTCTTC.

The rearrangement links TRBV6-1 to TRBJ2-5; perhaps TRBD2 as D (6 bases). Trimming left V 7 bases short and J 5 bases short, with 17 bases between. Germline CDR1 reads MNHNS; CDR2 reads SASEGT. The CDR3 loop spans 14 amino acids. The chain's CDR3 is CASNLWSSGETQYF. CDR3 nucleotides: TGTGCCAGCAATCTATGGAGTAGCGGCGAGACCCAGTACTTC.

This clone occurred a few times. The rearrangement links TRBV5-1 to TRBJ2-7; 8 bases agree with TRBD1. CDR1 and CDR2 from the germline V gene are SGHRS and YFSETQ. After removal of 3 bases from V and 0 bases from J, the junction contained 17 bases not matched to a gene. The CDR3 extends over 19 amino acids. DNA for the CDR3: TGCGCCAGCAGCTGGCGGGACAGGAGGTCTCCCCGCCGCTCCTACGAGCAGTACTTC. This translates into CASSWRDRRSPRRSYEQYF. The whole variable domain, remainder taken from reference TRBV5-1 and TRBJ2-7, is KAGVTQTPRYLIKTRGQQVTLSCSPISGHRSVSWYQQTPGQGLQFLFEYFSETQRNKGNFPGRFSGRQFSNSRSEMNVSTLELGDSALYLCASSWRDRRSPRRSYEQYFGPGTRLTVT.

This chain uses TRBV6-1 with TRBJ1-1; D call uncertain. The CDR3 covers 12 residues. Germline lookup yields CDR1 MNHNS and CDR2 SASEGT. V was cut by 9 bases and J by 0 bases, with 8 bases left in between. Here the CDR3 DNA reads TGTGCCAGGGCGGAGATGAACACTGAAGCTTTCTTT. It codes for CARAEMNTEAFF.

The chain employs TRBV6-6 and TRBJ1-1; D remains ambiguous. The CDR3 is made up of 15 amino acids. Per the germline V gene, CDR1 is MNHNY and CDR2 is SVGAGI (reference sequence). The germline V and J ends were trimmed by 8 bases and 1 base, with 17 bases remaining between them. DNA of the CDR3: TGTGCCAGCTTTTTCCCGGGTCTTAAGAACACTGAAGCTTTCTTT. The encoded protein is CASFFPGLKNTEAFF.

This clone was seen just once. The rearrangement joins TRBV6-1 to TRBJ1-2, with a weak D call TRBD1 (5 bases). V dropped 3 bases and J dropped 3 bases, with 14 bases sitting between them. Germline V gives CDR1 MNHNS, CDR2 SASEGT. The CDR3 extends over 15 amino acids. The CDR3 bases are TGTGCCAGCAGTGACCCCGGCGGGGGTGACTATGGCTACACCTTC. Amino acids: CASSDPGGGDYGYTF.